This T cell receptor (beta chain) is drawn from a study of cytomegalovirus exposure and HLA in healthy donors. The PCR contained 60 Vbeta and 13 Jbeta primers. Repertoires were generated with immunoSEQ multiplex PCR, while TCRdb's copy carries only in-frame clones and drops some. The sample has some 180,000 clones; around 80% are singletons. The trim removed 5 bases at V and 8 bases at J, leaving 10 bases unmatched. Germline CDR1 MNHEY, CDR2 SVGAGI. The CDR3 covers 15 residues. The chain uses TRBV6-5 and TRBJ1-5; 9 bases line up with TRBD1. Sequenced: PBMCs. The TCR comes from a woman younger than 45 in good health and CMV-seropositive. This chain's CDR3 is CASSGTGMSEEPQHF. Here the CDR3 DNA reads TGTGCCAGCAGTGGGACAGGGATGAGCGAGGAGCCCCAGCATTTT.